This T cell receptor (beta chain) was recovered during a study of CD4+ T cells in melanoma. The germline V and J ends were trimmed by 5 bases and 0 bases, with 6 bases remaining between them. Germline assignment: CDR1 SGHNT and CDR2 YENEEA. The CDR3 covers 13 residues. This clone came up once. As yet, its antigen is unknown. Some clones are missing from TCRdb's copy, which holds only in-frame ones; the method was immunoSEQ multiplex PCR. The sample lists roughly 150,000 clones, around 90% seen once, with approximately 1.5% in the top ten. Study-wide points: Reportedly, melanoma neoantigen-specific CD4+ T cells showed varied differentiation states.

The chain joins TRBV11-3 to TRBJ2-3; D not certain. This clonotype originated in a human donor with melanoma. DNA of the CDR3: TGTGCCAGCAGCCTTCGGAGCACAGATACGCAGTATTTT. It encodes CASSLRSTDTQYF.